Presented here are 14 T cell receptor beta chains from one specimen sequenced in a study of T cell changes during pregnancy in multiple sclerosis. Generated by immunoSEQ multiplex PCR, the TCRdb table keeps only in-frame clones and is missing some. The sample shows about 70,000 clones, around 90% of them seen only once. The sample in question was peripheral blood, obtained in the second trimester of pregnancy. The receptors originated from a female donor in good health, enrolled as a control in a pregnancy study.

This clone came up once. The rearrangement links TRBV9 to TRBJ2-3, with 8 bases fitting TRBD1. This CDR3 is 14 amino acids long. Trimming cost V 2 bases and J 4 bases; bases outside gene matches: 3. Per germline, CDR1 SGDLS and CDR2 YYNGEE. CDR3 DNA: TGTGCCAGCAGCGTGGGACAGGCTCCAGATACGCAGTATTTT. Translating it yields CASSVGQAPDTQYF.

CDR3 coding DNA: TGTGCCAGCAGCCCGGACAGTAGCGAGCAGTACTTC. Amino acid sequence: CASSPDSSEQYF. The J gene is TRBJ2-7, the V gene TRBV7-9; perhaps TRBD1 as D (6 bases). The V gene lost 5 bases and the J gene lost 6 bases, with 11 bases spanning the gap. The germline V gene has CDR1 SEHNR and CDR2 FQNEAQ (reference sequence). The CDR3 totals 12 residues.

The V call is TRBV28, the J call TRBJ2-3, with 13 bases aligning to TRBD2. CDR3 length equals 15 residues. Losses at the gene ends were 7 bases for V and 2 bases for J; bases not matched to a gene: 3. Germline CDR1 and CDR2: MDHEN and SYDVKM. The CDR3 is CASKGLAGATDTQYF. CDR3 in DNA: TGTGCCAGCAAAGGACTAGCGGGGGCCACAGATACGCAGTATTTT.

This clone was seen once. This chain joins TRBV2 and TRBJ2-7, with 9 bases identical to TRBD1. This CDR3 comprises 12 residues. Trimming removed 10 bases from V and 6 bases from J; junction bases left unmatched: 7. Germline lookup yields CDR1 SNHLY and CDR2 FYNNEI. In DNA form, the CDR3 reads TGTGCCAAACGGGACAGGGCGGGCGAGCAGTACTTC. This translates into CAKRDRAGEQYF.

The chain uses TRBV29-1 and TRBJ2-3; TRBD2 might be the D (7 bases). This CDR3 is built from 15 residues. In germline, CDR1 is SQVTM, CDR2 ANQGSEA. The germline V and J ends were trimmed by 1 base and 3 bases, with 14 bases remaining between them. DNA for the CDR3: TGCAGCGTTGAAGGGGAGGGGGTCGGTACAGATACGCAGTATTTT. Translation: CSVEGEGVGTDTQYF.

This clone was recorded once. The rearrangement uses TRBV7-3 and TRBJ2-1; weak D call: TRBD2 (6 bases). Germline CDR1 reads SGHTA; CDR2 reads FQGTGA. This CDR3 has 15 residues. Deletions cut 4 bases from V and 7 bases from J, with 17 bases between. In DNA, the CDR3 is TGTGCCAGCAGCTCCCGGGACTCCCGGGGGAATGAGCAGTTCTTC. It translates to CASSSRDSRGNEQFF.

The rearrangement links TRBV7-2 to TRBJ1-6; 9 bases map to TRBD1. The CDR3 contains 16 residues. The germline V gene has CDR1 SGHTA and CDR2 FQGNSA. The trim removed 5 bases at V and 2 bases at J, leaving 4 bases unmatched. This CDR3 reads CASSPRTGAYNSPLHF. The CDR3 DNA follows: TGTGCCAGCAGCCCCCGGACAGGGGCCTATAATTCACCCCTCCACTTT.

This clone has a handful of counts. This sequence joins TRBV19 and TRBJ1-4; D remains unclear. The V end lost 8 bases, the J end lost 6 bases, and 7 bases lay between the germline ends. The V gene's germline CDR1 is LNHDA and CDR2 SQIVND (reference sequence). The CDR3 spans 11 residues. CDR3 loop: CASGRDEKLFF. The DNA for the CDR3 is TGTGCCAGTGGGAGGGATGAAAAACTGTTTTTT.

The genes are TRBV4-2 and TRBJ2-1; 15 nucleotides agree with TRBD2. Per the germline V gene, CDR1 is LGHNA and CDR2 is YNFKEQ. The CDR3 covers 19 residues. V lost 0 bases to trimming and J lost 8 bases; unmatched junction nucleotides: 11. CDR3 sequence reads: CASSQDMGLAGGRGDEQFF. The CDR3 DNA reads TGTGCCAGCAGCCAAGATATGGGACTAGCGGGGGGCCGCGGCGATGAGCAGTTCTTC.

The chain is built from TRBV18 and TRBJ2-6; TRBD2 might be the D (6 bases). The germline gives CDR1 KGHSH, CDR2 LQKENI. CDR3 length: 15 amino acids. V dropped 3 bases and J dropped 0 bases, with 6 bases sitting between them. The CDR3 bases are TGTGCCAGCTCACCGGGGGGCTCTGGGGCCAACGTCCTGACTTTC. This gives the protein CASSPGGSGANVLTF.

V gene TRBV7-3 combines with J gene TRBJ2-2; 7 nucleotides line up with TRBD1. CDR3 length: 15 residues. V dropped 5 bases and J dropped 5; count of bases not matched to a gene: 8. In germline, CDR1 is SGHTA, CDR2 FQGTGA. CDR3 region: CASSTGQAGTGELFF. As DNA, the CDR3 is TGTGCCAGCAGCACCGGACAGGCTGGAACCGGGGAGCTGTTTTTT.

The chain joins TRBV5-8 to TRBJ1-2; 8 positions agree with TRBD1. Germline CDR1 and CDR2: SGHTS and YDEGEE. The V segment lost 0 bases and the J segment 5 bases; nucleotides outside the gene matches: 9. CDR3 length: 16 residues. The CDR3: CASSLDQTQGGYGYTF. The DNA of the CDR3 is TGTGCCAGCAGCTTGGATCAGACACAGGGGGGGTATGGCTACACCTTC.

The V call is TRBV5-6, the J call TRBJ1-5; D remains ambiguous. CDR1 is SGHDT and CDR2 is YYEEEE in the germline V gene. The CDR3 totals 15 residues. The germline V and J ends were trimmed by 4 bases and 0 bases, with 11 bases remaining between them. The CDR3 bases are TGTGCCAGCAGCAGGAGACGGTATAGCAATCAGCCCCAGCATTTT. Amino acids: CASSRRRYSNQPQHF.

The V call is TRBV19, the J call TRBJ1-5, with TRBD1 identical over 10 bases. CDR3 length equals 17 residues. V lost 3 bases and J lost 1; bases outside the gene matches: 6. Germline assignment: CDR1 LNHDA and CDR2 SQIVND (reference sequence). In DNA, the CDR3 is TGTGCCAGTAGTATCCGGGACAGGGGACTAAGCAATCAGCCCCAGCATTTT. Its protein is CASSIRDRGLSNQPQHF.